The clone carrying this T cell receptor (beta chain) was detected once. Its matching antigen is unknown. CDR1 is SGDLS and CDR2 is YYNGEE in the germline V gene. The CDR3 is made up of 14 amino acids. Trimming removed 2 bases from V and 1 base from J, with 9 bases in between. The data derive from a study of OX40 agonist ivuxolimab in advanced cancers. About the research overall: Anti-PD-1, anti-PD-L1 or anti-CTLA-4 therapy given earlier was allowed, and roughly 38% had some. Whole-study findings and limits: There were also nonresponders showing low normalized T-cell clonal expansion.

Data came from immunoSEQ multiplex PCR; TCRdb stores just in-frame clones and leaves some out. The sample carries roughly 120,000 clones, around 91% recorded once. Samples were taken at baseline and on day 1 of cycles 4 and 7. This receptor was taken from an adult with an advanced solid tumor such as melanoma, head and neck, liver or kidney cancer. The material sequenced was CD4+ or CD8+ T cells sorted from blood, taken in a trial of the OX40 agonist ivuxolimab. The rearrangement joins TRBV9 to TRBJ2-5; no definite D call. CDR3 nucleotide sequence: TGTGCCAGCAGCGTGTACAGCCTCCAAGAGACCCAGTACTTC. This encodes CASSVYSLQETQYF.